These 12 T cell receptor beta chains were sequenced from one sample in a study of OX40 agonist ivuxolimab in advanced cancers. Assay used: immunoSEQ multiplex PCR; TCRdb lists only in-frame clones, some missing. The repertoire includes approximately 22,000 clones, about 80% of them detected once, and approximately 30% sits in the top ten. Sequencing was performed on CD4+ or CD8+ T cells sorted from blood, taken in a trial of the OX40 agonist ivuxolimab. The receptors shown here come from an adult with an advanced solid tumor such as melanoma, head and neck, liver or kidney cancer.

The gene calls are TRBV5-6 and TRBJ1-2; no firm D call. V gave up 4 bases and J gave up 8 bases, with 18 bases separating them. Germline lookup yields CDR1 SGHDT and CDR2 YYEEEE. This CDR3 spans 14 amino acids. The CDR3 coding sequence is TGTGCCAGCAGCCAGGTTGGCAGCGCCGTCGGCTACACCTTC. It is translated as CASSQVGSAVGYTF.

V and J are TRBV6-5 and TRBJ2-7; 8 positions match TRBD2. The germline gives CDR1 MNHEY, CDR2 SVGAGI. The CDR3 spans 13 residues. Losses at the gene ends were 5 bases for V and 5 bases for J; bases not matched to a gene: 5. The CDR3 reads CASSNGRAHEQYF. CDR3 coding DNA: TGTGCCAGCAGTAACGGGAGGGCCCACGAGCAGTACTTC.

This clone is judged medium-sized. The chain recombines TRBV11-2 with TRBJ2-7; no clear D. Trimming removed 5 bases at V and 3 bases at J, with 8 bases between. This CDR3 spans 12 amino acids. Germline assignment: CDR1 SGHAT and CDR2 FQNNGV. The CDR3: CASSPSRYEQYF. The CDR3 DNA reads TGTGCCAGCAGCCCGTCGCGCTACGAGCAGTACTTC.

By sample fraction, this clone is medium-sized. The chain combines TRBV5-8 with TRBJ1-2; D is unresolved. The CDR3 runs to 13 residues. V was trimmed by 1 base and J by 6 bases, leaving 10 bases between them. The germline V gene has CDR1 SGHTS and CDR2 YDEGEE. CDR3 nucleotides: TGTGCCAGCAGCTTGTCTATGACAAATGGCTACACCTTC. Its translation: CASSLSMTNGYTF.

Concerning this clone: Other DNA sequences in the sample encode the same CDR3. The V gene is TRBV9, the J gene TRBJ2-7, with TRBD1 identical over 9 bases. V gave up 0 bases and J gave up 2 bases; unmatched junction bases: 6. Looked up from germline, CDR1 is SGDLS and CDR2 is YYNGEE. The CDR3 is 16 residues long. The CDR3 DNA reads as TGTGCCAGCAGCGTAGGTGGGACAGGGCTCGCCTACGAGCAGTACTTC. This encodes CASSVGGTGLAYEQYF.

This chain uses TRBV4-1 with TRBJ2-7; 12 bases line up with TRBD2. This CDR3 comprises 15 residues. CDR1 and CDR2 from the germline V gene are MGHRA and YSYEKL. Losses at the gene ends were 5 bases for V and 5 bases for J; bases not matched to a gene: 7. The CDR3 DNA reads TGCGCCAGCAGCGAGAGACTAGCGGGAGCCGACGAGCAGTACTTC. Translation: CASSERLAGADEQYF.

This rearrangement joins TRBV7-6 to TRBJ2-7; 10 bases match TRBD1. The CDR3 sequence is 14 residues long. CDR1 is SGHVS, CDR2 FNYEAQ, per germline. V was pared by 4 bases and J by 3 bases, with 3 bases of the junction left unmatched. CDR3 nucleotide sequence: TGTGCCAGCAGCTCGGGGACAGGGGACTACGAGCAGTACTTC. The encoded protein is CASSSGTGDYEQYF.

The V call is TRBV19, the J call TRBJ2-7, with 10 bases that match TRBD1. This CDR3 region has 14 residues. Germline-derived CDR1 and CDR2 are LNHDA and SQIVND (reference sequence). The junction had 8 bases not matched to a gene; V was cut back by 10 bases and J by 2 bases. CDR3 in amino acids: CATNGTGVTYEQYF. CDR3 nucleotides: TGTGCCACCAACGGGACAGGGGTGACCTACGAGCAGTACTTC.

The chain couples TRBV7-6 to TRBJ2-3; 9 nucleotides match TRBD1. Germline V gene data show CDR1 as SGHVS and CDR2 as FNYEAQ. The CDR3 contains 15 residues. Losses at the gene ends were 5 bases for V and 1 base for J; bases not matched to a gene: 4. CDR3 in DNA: TGTGCCAGCAGCCCCTGGGACAGGGGCACAGATACGCAGTATTTT. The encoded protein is CASSPWDRGTDTQYF.

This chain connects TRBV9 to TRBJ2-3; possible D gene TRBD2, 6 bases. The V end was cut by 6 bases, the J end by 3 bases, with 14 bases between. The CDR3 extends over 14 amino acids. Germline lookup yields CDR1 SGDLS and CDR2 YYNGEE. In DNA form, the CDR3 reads TGTGCCAGCACCCCGGGACTGGGAACAGATACGCAGTATTTT. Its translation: CASTPGLGTDTQYF.

The CDR3 protein is CASSGRTGGYGYTF. CDR3 sequence (DNA): TGTGCCAGCAGCGGACGGACAGGGGGCTATGGCTACACCTTC. The rearrangement uses TRBV6-1 and TRBJ1-2; 10 nucleotides line up with TRBD1. The CDR3 contains 14 residues. CDR1 is MNHNS and CDR2 is SASEGT in the germline V gene. The J segment lost 4 bases and the V segment lost 6 bases, leaving 5 bases of the junction unmatched.

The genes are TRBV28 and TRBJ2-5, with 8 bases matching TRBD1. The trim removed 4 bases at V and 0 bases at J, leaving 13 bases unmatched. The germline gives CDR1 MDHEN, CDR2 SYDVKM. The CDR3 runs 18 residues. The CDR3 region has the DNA TGTGCCAGCAGTTCCCTCTCGGGGTACAGGGGGGACCAAGAGACCCAGTACTTC. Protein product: CASSSLSGYRGDQETQYF.